The clone carrying this T cell receptor beta chain was observed a handful of times. The V and J ends lost 3 bases and 5 bases respectively, with 4 bases between them. The CDR3 has 12 residues. The germline gives CDR1 SGHVS, CDR2 FNYEAQ. This record comes from a study of cytomegalovirus exposure and HLA in healthy donors. With 60 Vbeta and 13 Jbeta primers, the PCR was carried out. The repertoire was sequenced with immunoSEQ multiplex PCR; TCRdb's copy has only in-frame clones and lacks some. The sample holds under 150,000 clones, around 80% seen once. The receptor's source is a woman aged 40-49 years in good health and CMV-seronegative. The chain combines TRBV7-6 with TRBJ2-2; D is unresolved. The specimen was PBMCs. CDR3 sequence: CASSFRTGELFF. Written as DNA, the CDR3 is TGTGCCAGCAGCTTCCGTACCGGGGAGCTGTTTTTT. The full variable domain, in which reference TRBV7-6 and TRBJ2-2 provide the parts outside the CDR3, is GAGVSQSPRYKVTKRGQDVALRCDPISGHVSLYWYRQALGQGPEFLTYFNYEAQQDKSGLPNDRFSAERPEGSISTLTIQRTEQRDSAMYRCASSFRTGELFFGEGSRLTVL.